This is a list of T cell receptor beta chains from one sample in a study of blood T cell repertoires in COVID-19. The protocol was immunoSEQ multiplex PCR, while the TCRdb copy is restricted to in-frame clones and leaves out a portion. This table holds about 26,000 clones, around 90% found once. The sequencing sample was made of peripheral blood. The receptors originated from a human donor in a cohort sampled during active COVID-19. The CDR3 runs from the conserved cysteine through the conserved F or W. A D gene is named only where the DNA matches it firmly. Clone size is shown for a subset of rows, as once, few, many or a class of expanded clone.

j_gene,d_gene,abundance,v_gene,CDR3nt,CDR3aa
TRBJ2-3,TRBD1,-,TRBV5-8,TGTGCCAGCAGCCTGTCGGGACAGGGAACAGATACGCAGTATTTT,CASSLSGQGTDTQYF
TRBJ2-1,TRBD1,-,TRBV3-1/TRBV3-2,TGTGCCAGCAGCGAAACAGGGGGTGGTGAGCAGTTCTTC,CASSETGGGEQFF
TRBJ2-1,-,-,TRBV6-5,TGTGCCAGCTCTAGGGGGAACATCGTCCGGGAGCAGTTCTTC,CASSRGNIVREQFF
TRBJ2-5,TRBD2,-,TRBV5-4,TGTGCCAGCAGCTTTGGGGGGGTAGAGACCCAGTACTTC,CASSFGGVETQYF
TRBJ2-7,-,-,TRBV28,TGTGCCAGCAGTTCCCTGGACAGTCTTTATTCCTACGAGCAGTACTTC,CASSSLDSLYSYEQYF
TRBJ2-1,-,-,TRBV27,TGTGCCAGCAGTTTCCTTATAAGGGGGAAGGTTGAGCAGTTCTTC,CASSFLIRGKVEQFF
TRBJ2-5,TRBD2,-,TRBV7-2,TGTGCCAGCAGCTTACTTCCGCCGGGGGAGGGAGAGACCCAGTACTTC,CASSLLPPGEGETQYF
TRBJ2-3,-,-,TRBV19,TGTGCCAGTAGTTCCTCCCCGGTAATCGGTTCAGATACGCAGTATTTT,CASSSSPVIGSDTQYF
TRBJ2-1,TRBD2,-,TRBV6-2/TRBV6-3,TGTGCCAGCAGTTACGCCCTAGCGGGGGGCTCCTACAATGAGCAGTTCTTC,CASSYALAGGSYNEQFF
TRBJ1-2,TRBD1,-,TRBV2,TGTGCCAGCAGCAGGGACAGGGGGGGAATAGGGCATGGCTACACCTTC,CASSRDRGGIGHGYTF
TRBJ2-1,-,-,TRBV19,TGTGCCAGTAGTATCCTCGGGACTCCATCCTACAATGAGCAGTTCTTC,CASSILGTPSYNEQFF
TRBJ2-1,TRBD2,-,TRBV5-4,TGTGCCAGCAGCTTCGGCCTAGCGGGAGTAAATGAGCAGTTCTTC,CASSFGLAGVNEQFF
TRBJ2-1,TRBD1,-,TRBV30,TGTGCCTGGAGTGTTGCTAGGGGGCTGAACAATGAGCAGTTCTTC,CAWSVARGLNNEQFF
TRBJ2-5,-,-,TRBV6-5,TGTGCCAGCAGTTACTCTTTGGCGGTCCAAGAGACCCAGTACTTC,CASSYSLAVQETQYF
TRBJ2-6,-,once,TRBV6-5,TGTGCCAGCAGCCAGACTGGGGCCAACGTCCTGACTTTC,CASSQTGANVLTF
TRBJ1-5,-,few,TRBV27,TGTGCCAGCAGGCTTCAGTCCAATCAGCCCCAGCATTTT,CASRLQSNQPQHF
TRBJ2-7,-,-,TRBV20-1,TGCAGTGCTAGTGGGGGCAGATCCTACGAGCAGTACTTC,CSASGGRSYEQYF
TRBJ1-5,-,-,TRBV21-1,TGTGCCAGCAGCAACCGGGGGAGCAATCAGCCCCAGCATTTT,CASSNRGSNQPQHF
TRBJ2-1,-,-,TRBV6-6,TGTGCCAGCCGCACAGGGGGCGGGCTAGCGGGGAATGAGCAGTTCTTC,CASRTGGGLAGNEQFF
TRBJ2-1,-,-,TRBV19,TGTGCCAGTAGAAGGAGGAGGAGCTCCACTTACAATGAGCAGTTCTTC,CASRRRRSSTYNEQFF
TRBJ2-3,-,-,TRBV19,TGTGCCAGTAGTATTGGTCGGGTTCGCACAGATACGCAGTATTTT,CASSIGRVRTDTQYF
TRBJ2-3,-,-,TRBV18,TGTGCCAGCTCACCGGACTCTGATACGCAGTATTTT,CASSPDSDTQYF
TRBJ1-3,-,-,TRBV3-1/TRBV3-2,TGTGCCAGCAGCCAGGGGGCAAACACCATATATTTT,CASSQGANTIYF
TRBJ2-7,-,-,TRBV19,TGTGCCAGTAGCCAACACAGGGAACCCTCCTACGAGCAGTACTTC,CASSQHREPSYEQYF
TRBJ2-2,TRBD2,few,TRBV6-5,TGTGCCAGCAGTTTTCGGACTAGCGGGAACACCGGGGAGCTGTTTTTT,CASSFRTSGNTGELFF
TRBJ2-5,TRBD2,-,TRBV5-1,TGCGCCAGCAGCGTGGGACTAGCACAAGAGACCCAGTACTTC,CASSVGLAQETQYF
TRBJ1-4,TRBD1,-,TRBV9,TGTGCCAGCAGCCCGGGACAGAATAATGAAAAACTGTTTTTT,CASSPGQNNEKLFF
TRBJ2-1,TRBD2,-,TRBV27,TGTGCCAGCAGTCCCGGGGGGGTTTACAATGAGCAGTTCTTC,CASSPGGVYNEQFF
TRBJ2-3,-,-,TRBV11-3,TGTGCCAGCAGCTACCCCGATCGGGCAGATACGCAGTATTTT,CASSYPDRADTQYF
TRBJ1-4,TRBD1,-,TRBV6-1,TGTGCCAGCAGTGAAGTCGACAGGGCGGATGAAAAACTGTTTTTT,CASSEVDRADEKLFF
TRBJ2-7,TRBD1,-,TRBV3-1/TRBV3-2,TGTGCCAGCAGCCAACCGGGACAGCCCTACGAGCAGTACTTC,CASSQPGQPYEQYF
TRBJ1-5,-,-,TRBV21-1,TGTGCCAGCAGAGCGGACGGCGACCCTAGCAATCAGCCCCAGCATTTT,CASRADGDPSNQPQHF
TRBJ2-3,TRBD2,-,TRBV9,TGTGCCAGCAGCGCTAGCATCCTGACTAGCGGCTTGCCAGATACGCAGTATTTT,CASSASILTSGLPDTQYF
TRBJ1-6,-,-,TRBV6-5,TGTGCCAGCAGAACCGGGACTGCAAATTCACCCCTCCACTTT,CASRTGTANSPLHF
TRBJ2-3,-,-,TRBV5-6,TGTGCCAGCAGCTTCCTCGACTATGATAGCACAGATACGCAGTATTTT,CASSFLDYDSTDTQYF
TRBJ2-1,-,-,TRBV7-8,TGTGCCAGCAGCCCTCCCGGGGAGCAGTTCTTC,CASSPPGEQFF
TRBJ1-1,TRBD1,-,TRBV27,TGTGCCAGCAGTAGGGGGACAGGGTGGAACACTGAAGCTTTCTTT,CASSRGTGWNTEAFF
TRBJ2-1,-,-,TRBV5-1,TGCGCCAGCAGCATAACTACCTACAATGAGCAGTTCTTC,CASSITTYNEQFF
TRBJ2-5,-,once,TRBV6-5,TGTGCCAGCCAACGGGACAAGACAGAGACCCAGTACTTC,CASQRDKTETQYF
TRBJ1-5,-,-,TRBV4-1,TGCGCCAGCAGCCGATCCCCGGAGTGGTCGTACCGAAATAGCAATCAGCCCCAGCATTTT,CASSRSPEWSYRNSNQPQHF
TRBJ1-3,TRBD1,-,TRBV5-1,TGCGCCAGCTCAACAGGGGGCGCGGGAAACACCATATATTTT,CASSTGGAGNTIYF
TRBJ2-5,-,-,TRBV3-1/TRBV3-2,TGTGCCAGCAGCACCAGTAGGGGTGGACAAGAGACCCAGTACTTC,CASSTSRGGQETQYF
TRBJ2-7,-,-,TRBV19,TGTGCCAGTAGCACAGGGACCTACGAGCAGTACTTC,CASSTGTYEQYF
TRBJ1-6,-,few,TRBV10-3,TGTGCCATCAGACAGGGTGGAAATTCACCCCTCCACTTT,CAIRQGGNSPLHF